This T cell receptor beta chain was recorded in a study of patients and donors after allogeneic stem cell transplantation. TCRdb reprocessed the RT-PCR reads via MiXCR and lists one record per CDR3 protein. The sample records approximately 170,000 distinct CDR3 sequences, approximately 24% being singletons. This clonotype turned up a few times. This CDR3 region has 14 residues. Germline V gene data show CDR1 as LNHNV and CDR2 as YYDKDF (reference sequence). The trim removed 0 bases at V and 4 bases at J, leaving 2 bases unmatched. This chain connects TRBV15 to TRBJ1-2, with TRBD1 matching 7 bases. This TCR was recovered from a human donor who was either an allogeneic HSCT recipient or a stem cell or donor lymphocyte infusion donor (not recorded which). It is not recorded whose cells these are; they may come from a transplant donor. Sequencing was performed on blood, either unsorted or a sorted T cell fraction (not recorded which). This chain's CDR3 is CATSRDWTGYGYTF. For the CDR3, the DNA is TGTGCCACCAGCAGAGACTGGACAGGCTATGGCTACACCTTC. Full variable domain (rest looked up from reference TRBV15 and TRBJ1-2): DAMVIQNPRYQVTQFGKPVTLSCSQTLNHNVMYWYQQKSSQAPKLLFHYYDKDFNNEADTPDNFQSRRPNTSFCFLDIRSPGLGDTAMYLCATSRDWTGYGYTFGSGTRLTVV.